The source of this TCR beta chain is a study of T cell responses to AZD1222 COVID-19 vaccine. On the study more broadly: The study pooled second doses at about 4 or about 12 weeks.

Here immunoSEQ multiplex PCR was the method, and the copy in TCRdb shows in-frame clones only, minus some. The sample has about 110,000 clones; about nine tenths are singletons. The specimen comprised peripheral blood, sampled on day 0 of AZD1222 vaccination. This clonotype was sampled from an adult in good health.

The CDR3 sequence is CASSPRDSSNQPQHF. The CDR3 nucleotides read TGTGCCAGCTCACCACGGGACAGTAGCAATCAGCCCCAGCATTTT. J is TRBJ1-5 and V is TRBV18; 7 nucleotides agree with TRBD1. J was trimmed by 0 bases and V by 1 base; bases with no gene match: 0. The CDR3 extends over 15 amino acids. The germline V gene encodes CDR1 KGHSH and CDR2 LQKENI.